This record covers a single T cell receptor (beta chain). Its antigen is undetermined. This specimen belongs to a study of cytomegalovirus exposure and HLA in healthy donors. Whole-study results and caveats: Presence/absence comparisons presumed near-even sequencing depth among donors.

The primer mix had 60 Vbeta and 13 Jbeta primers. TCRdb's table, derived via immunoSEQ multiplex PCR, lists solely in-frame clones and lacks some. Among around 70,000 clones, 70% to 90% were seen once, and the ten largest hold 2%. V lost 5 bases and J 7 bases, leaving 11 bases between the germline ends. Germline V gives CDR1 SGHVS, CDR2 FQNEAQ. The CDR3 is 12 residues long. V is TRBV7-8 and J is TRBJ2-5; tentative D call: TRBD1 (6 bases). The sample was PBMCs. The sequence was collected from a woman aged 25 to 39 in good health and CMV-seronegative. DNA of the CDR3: TGTGCCAGCAGCCAGGGGCTAGGGACCCAGTACTTC. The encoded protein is CASSQGLGTQYF.